The clone carrying this T cell receptor (beta chain) was counted many times. Its antigen is undetermined. The data are from a study of regulatory T cells in long-lasting Graves disease. The study, taken as a whole, reports: Persistent Graves' patients showed reduced TCR diversity versus newly diagnosed patients.

Arm-PCR of CDR3 regions and iRepertoire HTBI primers were used to build TCR beta libraries. TCRdb reprocessed the multiplex PCR reads with MiXCR, giving one entry per CDR3 protein. This repertoire shows approximately 440,000 distinct CDR3 sequences, about a quarter found once; its top ten account for approximately 28%. Time point specified: persistent/refractory GD, antithyroid drugs over 5 years with positive TRAb. The TCR library was made from RNA that had been extracted from PBMCs in TRIzol. Graves' disease diagnoses used American Thyroid Association guidelines. A roughly 9-milliliter sample of peripheral blood was drawn into EDTA tubes. The material sequenced was peripheral blood mononuclear cells (PBMCs), taken when the disease was refractory, from a patient treated with antithyroid drugs. The origin of this receptor is a female donor with Graves disease.

For the CDR3, the DNA is TGCGCCAGCAGCCCCGGGGAGAGGGAAAACATTCAGTACTTC. Protein: CASSPGERENIQYF. The chain combines TRBV5-1 with TRBJ2-4; maybe TRBD2 (5 bases). There are 14 residues in the CDR3. Trimming took off 4 bases at V and 5 bases at J, with 13 bases between the two ends. The germline V gene encodes CDR1 SGHRS and CDR2 YFSETQ. Together with reference TRBV5-1 and TRBJ2-4, the CDR3 gives the full variable domain: KAGVTQTPRYLIKTRGQQVTLSCSPISGHRSVSWYQQTPGQGLQFLFEYFSETQRNKGNFPGRFSGRQFSNSRSEMNVSTLELGDSALYLCASSPGERENIQYFGAGTRLSVL.